The rows below give T cell receptor beta chains drawn from one sample of a study of CD8+ T cells in alopecia areata. Clones were sequenced by immunoSEQ multiplex PCR, and TCRdb holds only the in-frame ones, with some missing. The sample holds approximately 200,000 clones, nearly 60% seen once. The sample was CD4+ T cells sorted from blood, taken at week 24, from a patient treated with tofacitinib. These receptors came from a human donor with alopecia areata. The CDR3 runs from the conserved cysteine through the conserved F or W. The D gene is left open where the match is weak. Size is omitted from some rows. Given values are once, few, many or a class for expanded clones.

size,V,J,D,CDR3,DNA
NA,TRBV4-1,TRBJ2-3,NA,CASSQVPADTQYF,TGCGCCAGCAGCCAAGTCCCGGCGGATACGCAGTATTTT
NA,TRBV29-1,TRBJ2-3,TRBD2,CASVAGAVDTQYF,TGCGCGTCAGTAGCGGGAGCCGTTGATACGCAGTATTTT
NA,TRBV29-1,TRBJ2-3,NA,CSVVSRTDTQYF,TGCAGCGTTGTATCCCGCACAGATACGCAGTATTTT
NA,TRBV9,TRBJ2-3,NA,CASSVWAGLSTDTQYF,TGTGCCAGCAGCGTTTGGGCGGGATTAAGCACAGATACGCAGTATTTT
once,TRBV7-6,TRBJ1-5,NA,CASSLEGDNQPQHF,TGTGCCAGCAGCCTGGAGGGTGACAATCAGCCCCAGCATTTT
NA,TRBV7-3,TRBJ2-3,NA,CASSLTAGFTDTQYF,TGTGCCAGCAGCTTAACGGCGGGATTCACAGATACGCAGTATTTT
NA,TRBV5-1,TRBJ2-7,TRBD1,CASSHRTGVSYEQYF,TGCGCCAGCAGCCACCGGACAGGGGTCTCCTACGAGCAGTACTTC
NA,TRBV18,TRBJ2-7,NA,CASSPSGASEQYF,TGTGCCAGCTCACCCTCAGGGGCCAGCGAGCAGTACTTC
NA,TRBV13,TRBJ1-1,NA,CASSLAGPKNTEAFF,TGTGCCAGCAGCTTAGCCGGGCCCAAGAACACTGAAGCTTTCTTT
NA,TRBV9,TRBJ2-5,TRBD1,CASSGQGVGETQYF,TGTGCCAGCAGCGGACAGGGGGTAGGAGAGACCCAGTACTTC
NA,TRBV7-9,TRBJ2-7,NA,CASSPFSEQYF,TGTGCCAGCAGCCCATTCTCCGAGCAGTACTTC
NA,TRBV4-3,TRBJ1-1,TRBD1,CASSRGGGGSAEAFF,TGCGCCAGCAGCCGAGGGGGCGGGGGTTCGGCTGAAGCTTTCTTT
NA,TRBV4-2,TRBJ2-4,TRBD1,CASSQEDRGRDIQYF,TGTGCCAGCAGCCAAGAAGACAGGGGGCGGGACATTCAGTACTTC
NA,TRBV9,TRBJ2-1,NA,CASSVEARDNEQFF,TGTGCCAGCAGCGTAGAAGCCAGGGACAATGAGCAGTTCTTC
NA,TRBV4-3,TRBJ1-1,NA,CASSQDMNTEAFF,TGCGCCAGCAGCCAGGACATGAACACTGAAGCTTTCTTT
NA,TRBV7-2,TRBJ2-5,TRBD1,CASSFGQGEETQYF,TGTGCCAGCAGCTTCGGACAGGGTGAGGAGACCCAGTACTTC
NA,TRBV5-4,TRBJ2-3,NA,CASRTIADTDTQYF,TGTGCCAGCAGGACTATAGCGGACACAGATACGCAGTATTTT
NA,TRBV5-6,TRBJ2-6,NA,CASSSEGSGANVLTF,TGTGCCAGCAGCTCTGAGGGCTCTGGGGCCAACGTCCTGACTTTC
NA,TRBV29-1,TRBJ2-5,NA,CSVYLPGSVETQYF,TGCAGCGTGTACCTTCCGGGGTCGGTGGAGACCCAGTACTTC
NA,TRBV4-1,TRBJ2-3,NA,CATRLADSTDTQYF,TGCGCCACCAGGCTGGCAGATAGCACAGATACGCAGTATTTT
few,TRBV29-1,TRBJ2-2,NA,CSVEDPIEGGNTGELFF,TGCAGCGTTGAAGATCCAATTGAGGGGGGGAACACCGGGGAGCTGTTTTTT
few,TRBV27,TRBJ2-6,NA,CASRRQGSGANVLTF,TGTGCCAGCAGAAGGCAGGGCTCTGGGGCCAACGTCCTGACTTTC
NA,TRBV5-1,TRBJ2-5,NA,CASSPAGRGFQETQYF,TGCGCCAGCAGTCCCGCGGGGCGGGGATTCCAGGAGACCCAGTACTTC
NA,TRBV30,TRBJ1-2,NA,CAYYGGYGYTF,TGTGCCTATTACGGGGGGTATGGCTACACCTTC
NA,TRBV29-1,TRBJ1-2,NA,CSVTGRMNYGYTF,TGCAGCGTTACCGGACGGATGAACTATGGCTACACCTTC
few,TRBV7-2,TRBJ2-7,TRBD2,CASSISNGGASYEQYF,TGTGCCAGCAGCATCTCGAACGGGGGGGCTTCCTACGAGCAGTACTTC
NA,TRBV7-2,TRBJ1-2,NA,CASSLVRNPNYGYTF,TGTGCCAGCAGCTTAGTGAGGAATCCTAACTATGGCTACACCTTC
NA,TRBV7-9,TRBJ2-7,NA,CASSLSGDHEQYF,TGTGCCAGCAGCTTATCAGGGGACCACGAGCAGTACTTC
few,TRBV28,TRBJ1-1,NA,CASSSRTREAFF,TGTGCCAGCAGTTCCCGGACAAGAGAAGCTTTCTTT
NA,TRBV4-1,TRBJ2-5,NA,CASSHRAGRGQETQYF,TGCGCCAGCAGCCACCGAGCGGGCCGGGGCCAAGAGACCCAGTACTTC
few,TRBV6-5,TRBJ2-3,NA,CASSRYASTDTQYF,TGTGCCAGCAGCAGATATGCTAGCACAGATACGCAGTATTTT
NA,TRBV7-9,TRBJ1-2,NA,CASSAQGNGYTF,TGTGCCAGCAGCGCGCAGGGAAATGGCTACACCTTC
NA,TRBV19,TRBJ2-1,NA,CASSIEGDEQFF,TGTGCCAGTAGTATAGAGGGAGATGAGCAGTTCTTC
NA,TRBV4-2,TRBJ2-7,TRBD1,CASSQGTQGQGGYEQYF,TGTGCCAGCAGCCAAGGCACGCAGGGACAGGGGGGGTACGAGCAGTACTTC
few,TRBV7-9,TRBJ2-5,NA,CASSFVSGLKRETQYF,TGTGCCAGCAGCTTCGTGTCAGGGTTGAAGAGAGAGACCCAGTACTTC
NA,TRBV4-3,TRBJ2-1,NA,CASSQTRGEQFF,TGCGCCAGCAGTCAAACTCGGGGTGAGCAGTTCTTC
NA,TRBV5-1,TRBJ2-5,NA,CASSLGREKTQYF,TGCGCCAGCAGCTTGGGCAGGGAGAAGACCCAGTACTTC
few,TRBV7-3,TRBJ2-3,TRBD1,CASSLGQNTDTQYF,TGTGCCAGCAGCTTGGGACAGAACACAGATACGCAGTATTTT
NA,TRBV7-2,TRBJ1-2,NA,CASRRTANYGYTF,TGTGCCAGCAGGCGGACGGCCAACTATGGCTACACCTTC